This TCR beta chain was identified in a study of cytomegalovirus exposure and HLA in healthy donors. Looking at the study overall: A later analysis reported the 120 or so validation repertoires used the same platform as the roughly 700 first-cohort repertoires.

Study-wide findings and caveats: With high specificity and sensitivity, the classifier reportedly diagnosed cytomegalovirus status. Cytomegalovirus-associated TCR beta chains were listed, numbering some 180.

As regards this clone: Its antigen remains unknown.

Separate from the roughly 700-subject first cohort, the approximately 120-subject validation cohort was the one that the donors belonged to. Repertoires were generated with immunoSEQ multiplex PCR, while TCRdb's copy carries only in-frame clones and drops some. This sample has about 68,000 clones, with more than 95% found just once. Sequences were obtained from PBMCs. The clonotype originates from a man aged 18 to 29 in good health and CMV-seronegative.

CDR3 bases: TGTGCCATCAGTGAGTCCCCTCCGGCACAGTTCTACGAGCAGTACTTC. Translated: CAISESPPAQFYEQYF. The chain combines TRBV10-3 with TRBJ2-7; D unclear. The CDR3 covers 16 residues. Germline V gene sequence: CDR1 ENHRY, CDR2 SYGVKD. V lost 0 bases and J 3 bases, leaving 15 bases between the germline ends.